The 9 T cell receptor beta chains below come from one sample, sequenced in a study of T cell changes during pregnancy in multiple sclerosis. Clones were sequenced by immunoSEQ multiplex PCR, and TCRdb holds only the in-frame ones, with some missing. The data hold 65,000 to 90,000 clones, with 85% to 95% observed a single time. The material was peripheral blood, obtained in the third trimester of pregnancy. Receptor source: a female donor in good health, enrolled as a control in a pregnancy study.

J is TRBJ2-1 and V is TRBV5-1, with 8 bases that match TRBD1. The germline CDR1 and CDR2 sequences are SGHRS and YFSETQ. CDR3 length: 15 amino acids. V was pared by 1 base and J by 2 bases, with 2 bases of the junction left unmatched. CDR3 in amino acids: CASSLRQGTYNEQFF. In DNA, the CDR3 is TGCGCCAGCAGCTTGAGACAGGGGACCTACAATGAGCAGTTCTTC.

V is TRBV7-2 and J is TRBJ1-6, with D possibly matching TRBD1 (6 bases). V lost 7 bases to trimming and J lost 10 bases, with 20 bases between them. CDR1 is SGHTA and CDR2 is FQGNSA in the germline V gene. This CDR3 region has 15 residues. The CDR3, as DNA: TGTGCCAGCATCCGGGACAATCCTGAGAGATCACCCCTCCACTTT. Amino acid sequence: CASIRDNPERSPLHF.

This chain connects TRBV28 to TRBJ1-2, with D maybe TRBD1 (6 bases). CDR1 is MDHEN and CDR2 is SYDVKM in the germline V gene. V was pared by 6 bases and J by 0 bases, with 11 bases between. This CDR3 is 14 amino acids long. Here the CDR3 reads CASRLRQANYGYTF. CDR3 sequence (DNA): TGTGCCAGCAGGCTGCGACAGGCTAACTATGGCTACACCTTC.

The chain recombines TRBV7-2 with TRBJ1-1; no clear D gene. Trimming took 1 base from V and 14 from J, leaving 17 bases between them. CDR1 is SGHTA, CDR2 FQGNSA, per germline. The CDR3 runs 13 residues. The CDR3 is CASSLEAPRGIFF. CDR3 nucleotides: TGTGCCAGCAGCTTAGAGGCCCCACGGGGTATATTCTTT.

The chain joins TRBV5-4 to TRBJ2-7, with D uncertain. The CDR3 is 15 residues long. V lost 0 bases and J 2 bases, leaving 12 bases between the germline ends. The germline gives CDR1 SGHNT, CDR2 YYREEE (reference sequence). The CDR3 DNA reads TGTGCCAGCAGCTTGGGTGGTGACTCGGCCTACGAGCAGTACTTC. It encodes CASSLGGDSAYEQYF.

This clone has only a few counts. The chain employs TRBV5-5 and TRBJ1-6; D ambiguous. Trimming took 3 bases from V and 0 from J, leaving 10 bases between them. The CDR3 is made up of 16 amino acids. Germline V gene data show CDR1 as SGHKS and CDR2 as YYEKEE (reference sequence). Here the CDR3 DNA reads TGTGCCAGCAGCTGGGCCCCAAGCTCCTATAATTCACCCCTCCACTTT. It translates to CASSWAPSSYNSPLHF.

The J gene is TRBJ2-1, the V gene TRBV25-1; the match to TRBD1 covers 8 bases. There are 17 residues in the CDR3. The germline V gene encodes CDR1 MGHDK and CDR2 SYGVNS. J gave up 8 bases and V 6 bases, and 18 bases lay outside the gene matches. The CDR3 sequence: CASRPTLSGQAFYEQFF. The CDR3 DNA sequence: TGTGCCAGCAGGCCAACCTTATCGGGACAGGCGTTTTATGAGCAGTTCTTC. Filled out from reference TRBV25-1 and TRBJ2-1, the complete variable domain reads EADIYQTPRYLVIGTGKKITLECSQTMGHDKMYWYQQDPGMELHLIHYSYGVNSTEKGDLSSESTVSRIRTEHFPLTLESARPSHTSQYLCASRPTLSGQAFYEQFFGPGTRLTVL.

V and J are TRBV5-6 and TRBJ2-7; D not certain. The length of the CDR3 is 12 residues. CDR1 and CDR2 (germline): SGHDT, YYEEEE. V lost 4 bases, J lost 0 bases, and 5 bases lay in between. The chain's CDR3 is CASSLSSYEQYF. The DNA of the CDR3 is TGTGCCAGCAGCCTTAGCTCCTACGAGCAGTACTTC. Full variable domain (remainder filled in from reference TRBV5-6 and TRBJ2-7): DAGVTQSPTHLIKTRGQQVTLRCSPKSGHDTVSWYQQALGQGPQFIFQYYEEEERQRGNFPDRFSGHQFPNYSSELNVNALLLGDSALYLCASSLSSYEQYFGPGTRLTVT.

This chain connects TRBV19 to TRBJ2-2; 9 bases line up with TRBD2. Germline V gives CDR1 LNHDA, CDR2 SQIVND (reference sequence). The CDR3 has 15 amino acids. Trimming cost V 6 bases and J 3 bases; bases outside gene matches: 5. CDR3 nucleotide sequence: TGTGCCAGTAGCCTGGGACTAGCAGACACCGGGGAGCTGTTTTTT. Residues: CASSLGLADTGELFF.